The entry below describes one T cell receptor (beta chain). The target antigen is unknown. These data originate in a study of cytomegalovirus exposure and HLA in healthy donors. For the study at large: From HLA-typed donors, an early data release held 70 million to 95 million unique TCRs.

The germline CDR1 and CDR2 sequences are MDHEN and SYDVKM. The CDR3 is made up of 15 amino acids. Between the trimmed V and J ends, which lost 5 bases and 0 bases, there was a span of 13 bases. General study results and limits: Available immune exposure information covered CMV serostatus only. An analysis was carried out later, and it reportedly showed fewer N-insertions in an Asian-associated ancestry cluster than the approximately 610-donor mean. About 87% or about 30% of the time was how often most TCR beta V segments were productive, according to an earlier analysis.

The PCR was carried out with 60 Vbeta primers and 13 Jbeta primers. The table came from immunoSEQ multiplex PCR; TCRdb's copy has only in-frame clones and leaves some out. The table records some 90,000 clones, under 90% of them present only once. The receptor's source is a man aged 45 to 65 in good health and CMV-seropositive. The V gene is TRBV28, the J gene TRBJ1-1; D is possibly TRBD1 (6 bases). Sequenced: PBMCs. CDR3 region: CASSLLQGLNTEAFF. CDR3 coding DNA: TGTGCCAGCAGTCTACTACAGGGTTTGAACACTGAAGCTTTCTTT. Looking up the rest from reference TRBV28 and TRBJ1-1 gives the full variable domain: DVKVTQSSRYLVKRTGEKVFLECVQDMDHENMFWYRQDPGLGLRLIYFSYDVKMKEKGDIPEGYSVSREKKERFSLILESASTNQTSMYLCASSLLQGLNTEAFFGQGTRLTVV.